These 14 T cell receptor beta chains share one sample of origin, sequenced in a study of shared clonotypes between healthy human individuals. Assay used: immunoSEQ multiplex PCR; TCRdb lists only in-frame clones, some missing. This table has approximately 1,500,000 clones, over 95% appearing once. Sequenced: naive CD4+ T cells sorted from blood. Subset meaning: CD45RA+ positively selected. These receptors were obtained from a man between 25 and 39 years old in good health.

Here the CDR3 reads CASSGPGGTTDTQYF. The CDR3, as DNA: TGTGCCAGCAGTGGTCCAGGGGGGACCACAGATACGCAGTATTTT. The chain combines TRBV2 with TRBJ2-3, with D perhaps matching TRBD1 (7 bases). CDR1 is SNHLY, CDR2 FYNNEI, per germline. CDR3 length: 15 amino acids. V was clipped by 4 bases and J by 2 bases, with 13 bases between them.

The chain carries TRBV14 and TRBJ2-1; D gene unclear. The CDR3 consists of 15 residues. Between the trimmed V and J ends, which lost 7 bases and 4 bases, there was a span of 17 bases. Germline-derived CDR1 and CDR2 are SGHDN and FVKESK. CDR3 sequence (DNA): TGTGCCAGCAACACCAGGTCCCTGAGATACAATGAGCAGTTCTTC. This codes for CASNTRSLRYNEQFF.

A word on this clone: An end of the junction does not agree with germline; a read error may underlie this. The chain uses TRBV15 and TRBJ2-4; 16 positions match TRBD2. In germline, CDR1 is LNHNV, CDR2 YYDKDF (reference sequence). The CDR3 runs to 18 residues. CDR3 sequence (DNA): TGTGCCACCAGCAGAGAAGGGACTAGCGGGAGGGCCATAAACATTCAGTACTTC. Residues: CATSREGTSGRAINIQYF.

The chain combines TRBV7-2 with TRBJ2-5, with D possibly being TRBD1 (7 bases). This CDR3 comprises 13 residues. V lost 9 bases to trimming and J lost 5 bases, with 16 bases between them. Germline-derived CDR1 and CDR2 are SGHTA and FQGNSA. Here the CDR3 DNA reads TGTGCCAGTAATACAGGGGCGGGGGAGACCCAGTACTTC. Its translation is CASNTGAGETQYF.

A remark on this clone: The same CDR3 arises from other DNA sequences in this sample as well. The chain recombines TRBV5-1 with TRBJ2-1; 12 bases agree with TRBD2. J was trimmed by 6 bases and V by 3 bases; bases with no gene match: 4. Germline loops: CDR1 SGHRS, CDR2 YFSETQ. The CDR3 runs 15 residues. The CDR3 sequence is CASSSGLAGPNEQFF. DNA for the CDR3: TGCGCCAGCAGCTCTGGACTAGCGGGGCCCAATGAGCAGTTCTTC.

This chain connects TRBV5-1 to TRBJ2-7; D is unresolved. This CDR3 is 14 amino acids long. Trimming took off 0 bases at V and 4 bases at J, with 11 bases between the two ends. The germline gives CDR1 SGHRS, CDR2 YFSETQ. The CDR3 reads CASSLVVSEYEQYF. CDR3 DNA sequence: TGCGCCAGCAGCTTGGTGGTCAGCGAATACGAGCAGTACTTC. Full variable domain (rest looked up from reference TRBV5-1 and TRBJ2-7): KAGVTQTPRYLIKTRGQQVTLSCSPISGHRSVSWYQQTPGQGLQFLFEYFSETQRNKGNFPGRFSGRQFSNSRSEMNVSTLELGDSALYLCASSLVVSEYEQYFGPGTRLTVT.

The chain is built from TRBV28 and TRBJ2-2; TRBD2 aligns across 7 bases. Germline V CDR1 and CDR2: MDHEN, SYDVKM. The junction had 11 bases not matched to a gene; V was cut back by 9 bases and J by 7 bases. This CDR3 spans 14 amino acids. DNA of the CDR3: TGTGCCAGTAAGCGGGGAGGGCCTGGCGGGGAGCTGTTTTTT. It codes for CASKRGGPGGELFF.

The chain combines TRBV18 with TRBJ1-5; TRBD1 matches 9 bases. Per the germline V gene, CDR1 is KGHSH and CDR2 is LQKENI. The junction had 1 base not matched to a gene; V was cut back by 5 bases and J by 5 bases. The CDR3 totals 13 residues. CDR3 coding DNA: TGTGCCAGCTCATGGGACAGGGATCAGCCCCAGCATTTT. Its translation: CASSWDRDQPQHF.

The V call is TRBV2, the J call TRBJ2-7; 8 bases match TRBD1. The germline gives CDR1 SNHLY, CDR2 FYNNEI. This CDR3 contains 15 residues. The trim removed 1 base at V and 2 bases at J, leaving 4 bases unmatched. DNA of the CDR3: TGTGCCAGCAGTGAAGATGGGACAGGTACCTACGAGCAGTACTTC. Protein product: CASSEDGTGTYEQYF.

The CDR3 sequence is CASSVGAGVVDTQYF. DNA of the CDR3: TGTGCCAGCAGCGTAGGGGCGGGAGTGGTAGATACGCAGTATTTT. V gene TRBV9 combines with J gene TRBJ2-3; 7 bases are shared with TRBD2. Germline values: CDR1 SGDLS, CDR2 YYNGEE. The CDR3 sequence is 15 residues long. V dropped 0 bases and J dropped 5; count of bases not matched to a gene: 6.

This clone was picked up a small number of times. V is TRBV6-4 and J is TRBJ2-1; TRBD1 matches 8 bases. The CDR3 loop spans 15 amino acids. V was pared by 0 bases and J by 6 bases, with 4 bases of the junction left unmatched. Germline V CDR1 and CDR2: MRHNA, SNTAGT. CDR3 region: CASSDSITGGNEQFF. In DNA, the CDR3 is TGTGCCAGCAGTGACTCTATTACAGGGGGCAATGAGCAGTTCTTC.

V is TRBV18 and J is TRBJ2-2, with D hard to call. V dropped 0 bases and J dropped 5 bases, with 10 bases sitting between them. This CDR3 has 15 residues. Germline lookup yields CDR1 KGHSH and CDR2 LQKENI. DNA of the CDR3: TGTGCCAGCTCACCACCGCCGGGCGCAACCGGGGAGCTGTTTTTT. Translation: CASSPPPGATGELFF.

The rearrangement uses TRBV7-2 and TRBJ2-1; D might be TRBD1 (5 bases). Germline V gene data show CDR1 as SGHTA and CDR2 as FQGNSA. Between the trimmed V and J ends, which lost 3 bases and 1 base, there was a span of 10 bases. This CDR3 comprises 15 residues. CDR3 DNA: TGTGCCAGCAGCTTTACAAGGGGTTCCTACAATGAGCAGTTCTTC. Translating it yields CASSFTRGSYNEQFF.

The CDR3 protein is CASSQLAGGPYEQYF. CDR3 coding DNA: TGCGCCAGCAGCCAACTAGCGGGAGGGCCCTACGAGCAGTACTTC. V and J are TRBV4-1 and TRBJ2-7; 12 bases agree with TRBD2. Trimming removed 2 bases from V and 2 bases from J; junction bases left unmatched: 1. The CDR3 has 15 residues. Germline V gene sequence: CDR1 MGHRA, CDR2 YSYEKL.